Each of the 3 T cell receptor beta chains below was sequenced from the same sample in a study of Ad26.COV2.S vaccination and SARS-CoV-2 variants. Clones were sequenced by immunoSEQ multiplex PCR, and TCRdb holds only the in-frame ones, with some missing. Of around 250,000 clones detected, more than 75% appear once; the ten largest clones hold 2.5% to 3.5%. This sample's treatment: around 19 received Ad26.COV2.S at low or high dose, single or two shots; a few received placebo; per-sample allocation not given. Sampling took place 63 days after the first vaccine or placebo injection. Source: peripheral blood, taken in a trial of Ad26.COV2.S vaccine versus placebo. The source of these receptors is a person between 18 and 59 years old who received the Ad26.COV2.S COVID-19 vaccine or a placebo.

J is TRBJ2-7 and V is TRBV7-6; TRBD2 matches 11 bases. The length of the CDR3 is 17 residues. V was clipped by 5 bases and J by 0 bases; unmatched bases: 9. Germline assignment: CDR1 SGHVS and CDR2 FNYEAQ. CDR3 nucleotides: TGTGCCAGCAGCCCTATAGCGGGAGGGTTCATCTCCTACGAGCAGTACTTC. It specifies CASSPIAGGFISYEQYF.

The chain recombines TRBV5-1 with TRBJ1-2; TRBD1 aligns across 8 bases. This CDR3 contains 14 residues. Looked up from germline, CDR1 is SGHRS and CDR2 is YFSETQ. Trimming cost V 4 bases and J 4 bases; bases outside gene matches: 6. The CDR3 loop is CASSTDTGGYGYTF. The CDR3 DNA reads TGCGCCAGCAGCACCGATACAGGGGGCTATGGCTACACCTTC.

The CDR3 nucleotides read TGCGCCAGCAGTGTACCTCTGGGTAGCGGGAGTGAGACAGATACGCAGTATTTT. Amino acids: CASSVPLGSGSETDTQYF. J is TRBJ2-3 and V is TRBV4-1, with 9 nucleotides matching TRBD2. CDR1 and CDR2 from the germline V gene are MGHRA and YSYEKL. The CDR3 length is 18 residues. V lost 6 bases to trimming and J lost 3 bases; unmatched junction nucleotides: 16.